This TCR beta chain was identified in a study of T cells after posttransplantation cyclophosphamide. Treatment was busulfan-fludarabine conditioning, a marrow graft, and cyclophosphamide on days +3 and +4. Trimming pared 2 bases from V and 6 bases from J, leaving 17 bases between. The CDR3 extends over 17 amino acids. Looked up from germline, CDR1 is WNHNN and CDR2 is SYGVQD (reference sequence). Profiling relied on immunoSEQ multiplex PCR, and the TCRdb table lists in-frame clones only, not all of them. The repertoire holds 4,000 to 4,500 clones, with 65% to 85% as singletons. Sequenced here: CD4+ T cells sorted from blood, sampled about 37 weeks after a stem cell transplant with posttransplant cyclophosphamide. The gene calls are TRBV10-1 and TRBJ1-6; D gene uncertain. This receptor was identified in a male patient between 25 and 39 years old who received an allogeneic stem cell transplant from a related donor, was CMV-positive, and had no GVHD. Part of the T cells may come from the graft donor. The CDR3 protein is CASSERSGCILNSPLHF. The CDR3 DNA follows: TGCGCCAGCAGTGAGAGGAGCGGTTGTATACTTAATTCACCCCTCCACTTT.